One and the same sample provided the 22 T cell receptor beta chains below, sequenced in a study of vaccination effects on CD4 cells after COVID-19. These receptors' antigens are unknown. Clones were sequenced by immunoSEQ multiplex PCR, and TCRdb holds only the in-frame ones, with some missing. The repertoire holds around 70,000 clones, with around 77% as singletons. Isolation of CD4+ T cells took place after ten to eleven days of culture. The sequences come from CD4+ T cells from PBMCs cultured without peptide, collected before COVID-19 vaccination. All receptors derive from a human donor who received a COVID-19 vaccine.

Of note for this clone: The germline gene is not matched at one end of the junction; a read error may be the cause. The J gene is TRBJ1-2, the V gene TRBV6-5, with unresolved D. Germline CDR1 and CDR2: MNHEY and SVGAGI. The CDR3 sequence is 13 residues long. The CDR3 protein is CASTDWNGYGCTF. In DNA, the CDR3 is TGTGCCAGCACGGACTGGAATGGCTATGGCTGCACCTTC.

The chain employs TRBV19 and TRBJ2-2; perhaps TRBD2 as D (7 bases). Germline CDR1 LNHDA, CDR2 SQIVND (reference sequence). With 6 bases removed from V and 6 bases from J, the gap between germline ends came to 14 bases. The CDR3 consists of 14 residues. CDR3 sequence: CASSKGGGSGELFF. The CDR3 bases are TGTGCCAGTAGCAAAGGGGGGGGGTCCGGGGAGCTGTTTTTT.

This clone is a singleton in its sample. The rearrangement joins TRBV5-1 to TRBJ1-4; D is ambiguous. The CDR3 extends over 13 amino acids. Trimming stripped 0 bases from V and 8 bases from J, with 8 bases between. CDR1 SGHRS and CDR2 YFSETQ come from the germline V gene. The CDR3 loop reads CASSLAPLEKLFF. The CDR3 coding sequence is TGCGCCAGCAGCTTGGCACCCTTAGAAAAACTGTTTTTT.

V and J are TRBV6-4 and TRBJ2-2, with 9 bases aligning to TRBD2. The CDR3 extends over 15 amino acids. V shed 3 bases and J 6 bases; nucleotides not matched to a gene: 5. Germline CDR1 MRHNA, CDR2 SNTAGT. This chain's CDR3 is CASSERGGAAGELFF. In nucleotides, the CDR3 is TGTGCCAGCAGTGAACGCGGGGGGGCCGCCGGGGAGCTGTTTTTT.

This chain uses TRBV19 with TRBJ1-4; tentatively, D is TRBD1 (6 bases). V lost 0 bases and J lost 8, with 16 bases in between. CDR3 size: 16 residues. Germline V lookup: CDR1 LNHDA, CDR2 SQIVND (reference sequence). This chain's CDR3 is CASSIDRLTGREKLFF. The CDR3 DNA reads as TGTGCCAGTAGTATAGATCGGCTGACAGGACGGGAAAAACTGTTTTTT.

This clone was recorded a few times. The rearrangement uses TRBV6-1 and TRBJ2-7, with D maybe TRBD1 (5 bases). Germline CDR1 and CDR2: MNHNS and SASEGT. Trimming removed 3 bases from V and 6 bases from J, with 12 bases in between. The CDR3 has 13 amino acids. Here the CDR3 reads CASSDRVTREQYV. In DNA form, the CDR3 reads TGTGCCAGCAGTGACAGGGTGACGCGCGAGCAGTACGTC.

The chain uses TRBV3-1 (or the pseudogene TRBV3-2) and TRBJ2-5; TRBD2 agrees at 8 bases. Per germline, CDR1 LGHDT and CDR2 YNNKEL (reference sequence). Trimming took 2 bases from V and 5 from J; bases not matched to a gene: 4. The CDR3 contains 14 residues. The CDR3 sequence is CASSQTSGGETQYF. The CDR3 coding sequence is TGTGCCAGCAGCCAAACATCGGGAGGGGAGACCCAGTACTTC.

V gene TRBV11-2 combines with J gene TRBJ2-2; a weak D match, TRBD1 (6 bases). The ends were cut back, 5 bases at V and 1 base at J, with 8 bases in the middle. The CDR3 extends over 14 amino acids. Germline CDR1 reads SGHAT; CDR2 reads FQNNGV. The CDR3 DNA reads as TGTGCCAGCAGCATACAGGGGAACACCGGGGAGCTGTTTTTT. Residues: CASSIQGNTGELFF.

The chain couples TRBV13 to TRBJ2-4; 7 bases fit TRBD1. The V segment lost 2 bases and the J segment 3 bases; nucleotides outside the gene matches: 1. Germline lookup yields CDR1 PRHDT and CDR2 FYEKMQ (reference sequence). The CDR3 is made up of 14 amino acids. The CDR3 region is CASSLTGVKNIQYF. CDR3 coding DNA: TGTGCCAGCAGCTTAACAGGGGTCAAAAACATTCAGTACTTC.

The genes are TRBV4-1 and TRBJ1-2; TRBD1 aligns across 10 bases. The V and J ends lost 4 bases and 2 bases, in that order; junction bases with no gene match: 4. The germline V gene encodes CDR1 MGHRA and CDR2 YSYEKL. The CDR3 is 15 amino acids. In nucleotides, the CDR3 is TGCGCCAGCAGCCCAGGGGGACAGGGGAACTATGGCTACACCTTC. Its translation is CASSPGGQGNYGYTF.

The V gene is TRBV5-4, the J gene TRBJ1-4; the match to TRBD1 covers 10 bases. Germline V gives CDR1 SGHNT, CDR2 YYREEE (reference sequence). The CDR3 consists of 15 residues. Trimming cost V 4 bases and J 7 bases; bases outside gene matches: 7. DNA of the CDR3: TGTGCCAGCAGCACAAGACAGGGGGCGGGTGAAAAACTGTTTTTT. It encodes CASSTRQGAGEKLFF.

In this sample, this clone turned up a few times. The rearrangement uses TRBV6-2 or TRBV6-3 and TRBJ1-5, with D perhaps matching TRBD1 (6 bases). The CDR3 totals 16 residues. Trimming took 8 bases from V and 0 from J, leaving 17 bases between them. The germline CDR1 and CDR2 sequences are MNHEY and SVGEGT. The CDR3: CASCQTGTNSNQPQHF. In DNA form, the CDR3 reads TGTGCCAGCTGCCAAACCGGGACAAATAGCAATCAGCCCCAGCATTTT.

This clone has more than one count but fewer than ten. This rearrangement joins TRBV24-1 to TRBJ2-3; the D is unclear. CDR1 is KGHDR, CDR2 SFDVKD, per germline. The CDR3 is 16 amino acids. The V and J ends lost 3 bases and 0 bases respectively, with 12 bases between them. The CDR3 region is CATSDSAKSSTDTQYF. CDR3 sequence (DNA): TGTGCCACCAGTGATAGTGCCAAATCTAGCACAGATACGCAGTATTTT.

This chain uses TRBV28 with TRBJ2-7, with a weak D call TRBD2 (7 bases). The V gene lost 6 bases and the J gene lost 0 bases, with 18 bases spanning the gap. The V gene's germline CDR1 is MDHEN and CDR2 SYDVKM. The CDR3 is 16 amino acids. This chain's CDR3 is CASSPGGGPSSYEQYV. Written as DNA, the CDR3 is TGTGCCAGCAGCCCTGGGGGGGGCCCTAGCTCCTACGAGCAGTACGTC.

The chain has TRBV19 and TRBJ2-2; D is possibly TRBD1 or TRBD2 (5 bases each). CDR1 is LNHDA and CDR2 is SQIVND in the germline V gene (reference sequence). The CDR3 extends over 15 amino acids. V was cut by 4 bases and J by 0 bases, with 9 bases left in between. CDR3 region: CASSRWDPNTGELFF. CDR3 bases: TGTGCCAGTAGTAGGTGGGACCCGAACACCGGGGAGCTGTTTTTT.

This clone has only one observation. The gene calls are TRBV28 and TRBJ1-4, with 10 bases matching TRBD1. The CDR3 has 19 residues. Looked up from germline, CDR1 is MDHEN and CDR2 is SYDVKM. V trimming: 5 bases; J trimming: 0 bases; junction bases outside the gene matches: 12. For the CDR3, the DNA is TGTGCCAGCAGTAGGGGTGGGGGGACAGGGGTCTCAACTAATGAAAAACTGTTTTTT. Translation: CASSRGGGTGVSTNEKLFF.

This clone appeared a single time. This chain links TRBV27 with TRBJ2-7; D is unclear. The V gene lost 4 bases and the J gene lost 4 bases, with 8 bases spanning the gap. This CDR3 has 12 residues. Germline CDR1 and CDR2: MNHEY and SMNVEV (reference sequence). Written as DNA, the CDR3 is TGTGCCAGCAGTTCCTCGTGGTACGAGCAGTACGTC. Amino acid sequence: CASSSSWYEQYV.

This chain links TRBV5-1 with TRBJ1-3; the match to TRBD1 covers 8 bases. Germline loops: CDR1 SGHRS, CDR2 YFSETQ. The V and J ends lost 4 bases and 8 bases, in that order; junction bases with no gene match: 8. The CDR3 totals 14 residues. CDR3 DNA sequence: TGCGCCAGCAGCGCTCGACAGGGGAGGGACACCATATATTTT. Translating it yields CASSARQGRDTIYF.

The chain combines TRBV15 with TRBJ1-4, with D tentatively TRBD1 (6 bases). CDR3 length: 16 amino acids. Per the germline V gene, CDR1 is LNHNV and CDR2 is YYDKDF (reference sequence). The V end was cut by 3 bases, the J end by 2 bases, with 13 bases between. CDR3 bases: TGTGCCACCAGCAGTGCTAACAGGGTGACTAATGAAAAACTGTTTTTT. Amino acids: CATSSANRVTNEKLFF.

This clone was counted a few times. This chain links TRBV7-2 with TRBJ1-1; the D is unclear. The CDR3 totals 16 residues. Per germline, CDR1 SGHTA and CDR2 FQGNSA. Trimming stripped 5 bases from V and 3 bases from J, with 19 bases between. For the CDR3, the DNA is TGTGCCAGCAGCCCCCGCTTTTCTCTGGGGTACACTGAAGCTTTCTTT. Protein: CASSPRFSLGYTEAFF.

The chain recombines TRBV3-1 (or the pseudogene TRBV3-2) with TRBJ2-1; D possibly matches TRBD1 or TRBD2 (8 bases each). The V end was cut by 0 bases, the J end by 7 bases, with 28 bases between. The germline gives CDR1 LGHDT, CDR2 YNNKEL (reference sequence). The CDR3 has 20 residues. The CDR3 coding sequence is TGTGCCAGCAGCCAAGATTACGGGACAGGACTAGCAGGGATGCCTAATGAGCAGTTCTTC. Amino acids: CASSQDYGTGLAGMPNEQFF.

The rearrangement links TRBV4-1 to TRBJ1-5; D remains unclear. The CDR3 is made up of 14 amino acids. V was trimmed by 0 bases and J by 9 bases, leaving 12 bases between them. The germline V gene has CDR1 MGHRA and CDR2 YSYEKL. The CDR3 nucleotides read TGCGCCAGCAGCCAAGATAATGGGCTAATGCCCCAGCATTTT. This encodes CASSQDNGLMPQHF.